These 14 T cell receptor beta chains were sequenced from one sample in a study of CD8 T cells in ankylosing spondylitis. General study findings and limits: A TCR beta motif of eight highly homologous variants appeared characteristic of ankylosing spondylitis blood.

Their target antigens are unknown. In TCRdb, the 5' RACE reads were re-called with MiXCR into one record per CDR3 protein. The sample lists roughly 700,000 distinct CDR3 sequences; around 17% were seen once. What was sequenced was blood, either unsorted or a sorted T cell fraction (not recorded which). Receptors originate from a male donor with ankylosing spondylitis.

CDR3 amino acids: CASSSQGQGRSGNTIYF. CDR3 DNA sequence: TGTGCCAGCAGCTCCCAAGGACAGGGTAGATCGGGAAACACCATATATTTT. The chain is built from TRBV2 and TRBJ1-3, with TRBD1 matching 8 bases. The V segment lost 6 bases and the J segment 4 bases; nucleotides outside the gene matches: 14. Looked up from germline, CDR1 is SNHLY and CDR2 is FYNNEI. The CDR3 spans 17 residues.

This clonotype has only one observation. The chain combines TRBV20-1 with TRBJ1-1; D not certain. V was pared by 3 bases and J by 4 bases, with 9 bases between. The V gene's germline CDR1 is DFQATT and CDR2 SNEGSKA (reference sequence). The CDR3 is made up of 12 amino acids. CDR3: CSASGPTTEAFF. The CDR3 DNA is TGCAGTGCTAGTGGGCCGACCACTGAAGCTTTCTTT.

J is TRBJ2-5 and V is TRBV2, with 8 positions matching TRBD2. This CDR3 is 13 amino acids long. Per the germline V gene, CDR1 is SNHLY and CDR2 is FYNNEI. Unmatched junction bases numbered 7, after V lost 8 bases and J lost 5 bases. The CDR3 here is CASRGLAGETQYF. The CDR3 DNA is TGTGCCAGCCGCGGACTAGCTGGGGAGACCCAGTACTTC.

This rearrangement joins TRBV20-1 to TRBJ2-1; D perhaps matches TRBD1 (5 bases). Trimming stripped 0 bases from V and 7 bases from J, with 16 bases between. The CDR3 runs to 15 residues. Germline V lookup: CDR1 DFQATT, CDR2 SNEGSKA (reference sequence). The DNA for the CDR3 is TGCAGTGCTAGAGATTCCCAGGGCCTTAGGAATGAGCAGTTCTTC. Its translation: CSARDSQGLRNEQFF.

This chain connects TRBV29-1 to TRBJ2-7; 10 nucleotides match TRBD2. After removal of 6 bases from V and 6 bases from J, the junction contained 5 bases not matched to a gene. CDR1 is SQVTM and CDR2 is ANQGSEA in the germline V gene. There are 12 residues in the CDR3. The CDR3 sequence is CSVPSGSFEQYF. Written as DNA, the CDR3 is TGCAGCGTCCCTAGCGGGAGTTTCGAGCAGTACTTC.

J is TRBJ2-7 and V is TRBV20-1, with 10 bases lining up with TRBD2. After removal of 6 bases from V and 8 bases from J, the junction contained 4 bases not matched to a gene. The CDR3 spans 11 residues. Germline-derived CDR1 and CDR2 are DFQATT and SNEGSKA (reference sequence). The CDR3 coding sequence is TGCAGTGCGTCACTAGCGGGGAAGCAGTACTTC. As protein: CSASLAGKQYF.

V usage is TRBV7-3 and J usage is TRBJ2-3, with 14 bases fitting TRBD2. The CDR3 spans 17 residues. CDR1 and CDR2 from the germline V gene are SGHTA and FQGTGA. Trimming took 5 bases from V and 3 from J; bases not matched to a gene: 7. CDR3 sequence (DNA): TGTGCCAGCAGCCCCGGACTAGCGGGGGGCACTACAGATACGCAGTATTTT. It translates to CASSPGLAGGTTDTQYF.

This chain joins TRBV6-5 and TRBJ2-4; TRBD2 aligns across 15 bases. V gave up 4 bases and J gave up 0 bases; unmatched junction bases: 7. This CDR3 has 19 residues. Per the germline V gene, CDR1 is MNHEY and CDR2 is SVGAGI. The CDR3 loop reads CASSSGLAGGLPAKNIQYF. CDR3 bases: TGTGCCAGCAGTTCGGGACTAGCGGGAGGTCTCCCAGCCAAAAACATTCAGTACTTC.

There are a few counts of this clonotype. The V and J genes are TRBV10-3 and TRBJ2-1; 11 bases line up with TRBD1. Germline V gives CDR1 ENHRY, CDR2 SYGVKD. CDR3 length: 13 amino acids. V lost 10 bases to trimming and J lost 7 bases; unmatched junction nucleotides: 6. CDR3: CATSGTGGNEQFF. Here the CDR3 DNA reads TGTGCCACCTCCGGGACAGGGGGGAATGAGCAGTTCTTC.

The chain is built from TRBV29-1 and TRBJ1-1; D possibly corresponds to TRBD1 (5 bases). CDR3 length: 13 amino acids. The germline V gene encodes CDR1 SQVTM and CDR2 ANQGSEA. The V gene lost 5 bases and the J gene lost 3 bases, with 13 bases spanning the gap. The CDR3 DNA is TGCAGCGTTCTGATCGGGGGGGACACTGAAGCTTTCTTT. This encodes CSVLIGGDTEAFF.

This clonotype was seen only a few times. The chain recombines TRBV30 with TRBJ1-1, with 7 bases identical to TRBD1. J was trimmed by 1 base and V by 4 bases; bases with no gene match: 9. Germline lookup yields CDR1 GTSNPN and CDR2 SVGIG (reference sequence). There are 15 residues in the CDR3. In nucleotides, the CDR3 is TGTGCCTGGATTGCCTCGGACAGGAAGAACACTGAAGCTTTCTTT. It translates to CAWIASDRKNTEAFF.

V is TRBV5-1 and J is TRBJ2-1, with 8 bases that match TRBD2. V was pared by 4 bases and J by 4 bases, with 10 bases of the junction left unmatched. Germline CDR1 and CDR2: SGHRS and YFSETQ. This CDR3 spans 16 amino acids. The CDR3 loop reads CASSPGGGTEYNEQFF. CDR3 DNA: TGCGCCAGCAGCCCGGGAGGGGGGACCGAATACAATGAGCAGTTCTTC. Using reference TRBV5-1 and TRBJ2-1 for the parts outside the CDR3, the full variable domain is KAGVTQTPRYLIKTRGQQVTLSCSPISGHRSVSWYQQTPGQGLQFLFEYFSETQRNKGNFPGRFSGRQFSNSRSEMNVSTLELGDSALYLCASSPGGGTEYNEQFFGPGTRLTVL.

The J gene is TRBJ2-7, the V gene TRBV4-1, with a possible D match to TRBD2 (5 bases). Trimming cost V 3 bases and J 3 bases, with 15 bases left between them. The CDR3 is made up of 15 amino acids. From germline, CDR1 is MGHRA and CDR2 YSYEKL. The CDR3 sequence is CASSQDHSGNYEQYF. CDR3 nucleotide sequence: TGCGCCAGCAGCCAGGATCACTCCGGGAACTACGAGCAGTACTTC.

The rearrangement links TRBV6-5 to TRBJ2-7; D unresolved. The CDR3 contains 15 residues. V shed 2 bases and J shed 2 bases, with 13 bases lying between them. The V gene's germline CDR1 is MNHEY and CDR2 SVGAGI. Here the CDR3 reads CASSYNRNKPYEQYF. The CDR3 DNA sequence: TGTGCCAGCAGTTACAACCGGAACAAACCCTACGAGCAGTACTTC.